This T cell receptor beta chain was identified in a study of blood T cell repertoires in COVID-19. The overall study: Italy, Spain and the United States were the sources of the convalescent and acute COVID-19 samples. Sources were T cells, B-cell-depleted T cells, or PBMCs; the material itself was cDNA or gDNA.

V gave up 5 bases and J gave up 4 bases; unmatched junction bases: 7. This CDR3 spans 17 amino acids. Germline V gene lookup returns CDR1 SGHRS and CDR2 YFSETQ. Per the study methods: It was from reference gene primer amplification that nucleated cell counts were estimated. Sequenced by immunoSEQ multiplex PCR; TCRdb stores in-frame clones only, minus some. Clone size and V and J calls were adopted from that table, with D and trimming inferred from the DNA. The sample gives approximately 280,000 clones, 80% to 90% of which show up once; roughly 9.6% is in the top ten. This TCR was recovered from a woman aged 65 to 85 with acute or convalescent COVID-19. Sample: peripheral blood. The chain links TRBV5-1 to TRBJ2-2, with 14 bases lining up with TRBD2. DNA of the CDR3: TGCGCCAGCAGACGAGGGACTAGCGGGGGAGTCACCGGGGAGCTGTTTTTT. This codes for CASRRGTSGGVTGELFF.